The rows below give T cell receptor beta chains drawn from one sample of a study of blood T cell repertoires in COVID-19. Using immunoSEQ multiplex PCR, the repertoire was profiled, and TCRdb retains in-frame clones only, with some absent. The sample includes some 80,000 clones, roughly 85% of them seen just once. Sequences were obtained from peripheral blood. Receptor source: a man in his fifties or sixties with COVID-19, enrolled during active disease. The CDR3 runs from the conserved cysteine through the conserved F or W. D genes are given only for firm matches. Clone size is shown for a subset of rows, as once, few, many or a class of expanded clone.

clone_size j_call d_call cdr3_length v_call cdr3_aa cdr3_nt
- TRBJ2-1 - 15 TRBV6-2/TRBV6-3 CASSSGGAGYNEQFF TGTGCCAGCAGCTCTGGCGGGGCGGGGTACAATGAGCAGTTCTTC
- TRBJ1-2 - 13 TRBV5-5 CASSYDRNYGYTF TGTGCCAGCAGCTATGACAGAAACTATGGCTACACCTTC
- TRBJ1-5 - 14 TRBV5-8 CASSLRISNQPQHF TGTGCCAGCAGCTTGCGTATTAGCAATCAGCCCCAGCATTTT
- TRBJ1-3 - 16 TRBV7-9 CASSLAPGMAGNTIYF TGTGCCAGCAGCTTAGCTCCGGGAATGGCTGGAAACACCATATATTTT
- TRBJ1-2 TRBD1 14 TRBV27 CASSWTGGQYGYTF TGTGCCAGCAGCTGGACAGGGGGCCAGTATGGCTACACCTTC
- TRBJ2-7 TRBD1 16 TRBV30 CAWSVQGTARIYEQYF TGTGCCTGGAGTGTACAGGGGACAGCACGGATCTACGAGCAGTACTTC
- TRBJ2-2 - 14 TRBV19 CASSILGASGELFF TGTGCCAGTAGTATTTTGGGGGCGTCCGGGGAGCTGTTTTTT
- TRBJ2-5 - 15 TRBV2 CASSGPSEYQETQYF TGTGCCAGCAGTGGCCCAAGCGAGTACCAAGAGACCCAGTACTTC
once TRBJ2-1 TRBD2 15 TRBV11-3 CASSLELAGGNEQFF TGTGCCAGCAGCTTAGAATTAGCGGGAGGCAATGAGCAGTTCTTC
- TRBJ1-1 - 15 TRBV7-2 CASSPGEGRSTEAFF TGTGCCAGCAGCCCGGGGGAGGGAAGGTCCACTGAAGCTTTCTTT
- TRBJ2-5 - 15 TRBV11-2 CASRPWGGRRETQYF TGTGCCAGCAGACCCTGGGGGGGGCGCCGGGAGACCCAGTACTTC
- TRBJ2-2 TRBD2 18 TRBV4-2 CASSQMASGRQNTGELFF TGTGCCAGCAGCCAAATGGCTAGCGGGCGACAGAACACCGGGGAGCTGTTTTTT
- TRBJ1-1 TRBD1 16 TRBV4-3 CASSQDVGTGGTEAFF TGCGCCAGCAGCCAAGATGTCGGGACAGGGGGCACTGAAGCTTTCTTT
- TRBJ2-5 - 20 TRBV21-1 CASSAHAGLHDYLLQETQYF TGTGCCAGCAGCGCACACGCGGGACTTCACGACTACTTACTTCAAGAGACCCAGTACTTC
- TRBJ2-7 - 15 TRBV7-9 CALQTGDTPRNEQYF TGTGCCTTACAGACAGGTGACACTCCTAGGAACGAGCAGTACTTC
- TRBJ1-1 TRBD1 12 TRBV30 CAWALIQGAAFF TGTGCCTGGGCCTTGATCCAGGGGGCCGCTTTCTTT
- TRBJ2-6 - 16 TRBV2 CASSEGQRRGPNVLTF TGTGCCAGCAGCGAAGGGCAGCGGCGGGGCCCTAACGTCCTGACTTTC
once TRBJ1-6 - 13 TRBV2 CASSGTVGSPLHF TGTGCCAGCAGTGGGACAGTTGGATCACCCCTCCACTTT
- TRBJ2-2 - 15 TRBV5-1 CATAEGVANTGELFF TGCGCCACCGCAGAAGGGGTGGCGAACACCGGGGAGCTGTTTTTT